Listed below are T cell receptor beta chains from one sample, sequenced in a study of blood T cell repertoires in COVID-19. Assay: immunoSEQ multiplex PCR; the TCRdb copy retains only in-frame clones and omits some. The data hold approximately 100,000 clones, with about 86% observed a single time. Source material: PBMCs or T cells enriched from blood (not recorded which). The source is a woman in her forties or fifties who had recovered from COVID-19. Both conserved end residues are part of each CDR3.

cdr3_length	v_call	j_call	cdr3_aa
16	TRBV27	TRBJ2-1	CASSLSGTGQNNEQFF
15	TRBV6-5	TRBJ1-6	CASSWKGAQNSPLHF
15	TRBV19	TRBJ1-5	CASTSAQGYRQPQHF
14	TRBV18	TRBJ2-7	CASSPMGLNYEQYF
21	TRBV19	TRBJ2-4	CASSFSIPSSGGKLAKNIQYF
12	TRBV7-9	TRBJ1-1	CASSRREGEAFF
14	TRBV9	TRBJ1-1	CASSPRGRDTEAFF
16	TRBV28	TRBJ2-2	CASSLWVTGITGELFF
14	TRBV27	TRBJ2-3	CASKTGGRTDTQYF
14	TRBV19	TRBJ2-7	CASSEIQGRHEQYF
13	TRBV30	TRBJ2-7	CAWSTGVVYEQYF